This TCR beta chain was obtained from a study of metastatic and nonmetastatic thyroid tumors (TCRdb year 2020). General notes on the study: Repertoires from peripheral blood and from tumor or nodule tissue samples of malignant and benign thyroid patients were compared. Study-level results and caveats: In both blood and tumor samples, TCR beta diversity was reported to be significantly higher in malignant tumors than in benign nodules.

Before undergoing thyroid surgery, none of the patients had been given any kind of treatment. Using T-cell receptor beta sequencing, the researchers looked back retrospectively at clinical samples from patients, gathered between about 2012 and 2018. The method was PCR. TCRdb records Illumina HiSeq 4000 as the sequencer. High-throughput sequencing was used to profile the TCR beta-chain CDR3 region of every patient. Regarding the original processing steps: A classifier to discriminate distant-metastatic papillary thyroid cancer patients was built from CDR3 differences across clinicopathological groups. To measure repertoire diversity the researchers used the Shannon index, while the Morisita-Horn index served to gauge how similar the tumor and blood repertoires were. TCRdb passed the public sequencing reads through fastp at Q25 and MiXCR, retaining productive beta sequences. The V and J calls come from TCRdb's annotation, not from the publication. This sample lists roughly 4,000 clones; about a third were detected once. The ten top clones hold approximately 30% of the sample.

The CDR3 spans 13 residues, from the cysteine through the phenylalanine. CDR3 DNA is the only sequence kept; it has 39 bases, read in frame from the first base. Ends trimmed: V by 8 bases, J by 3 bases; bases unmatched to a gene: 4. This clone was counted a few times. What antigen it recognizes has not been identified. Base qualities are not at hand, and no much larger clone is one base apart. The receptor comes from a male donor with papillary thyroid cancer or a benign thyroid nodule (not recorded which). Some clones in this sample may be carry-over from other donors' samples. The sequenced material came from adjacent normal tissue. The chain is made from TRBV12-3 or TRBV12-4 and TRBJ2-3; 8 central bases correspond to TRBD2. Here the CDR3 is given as CASQRERTDTQYF. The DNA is TGTGCCAGCCAGCGGGAGAGAACAGATACGCAGTATTTT.